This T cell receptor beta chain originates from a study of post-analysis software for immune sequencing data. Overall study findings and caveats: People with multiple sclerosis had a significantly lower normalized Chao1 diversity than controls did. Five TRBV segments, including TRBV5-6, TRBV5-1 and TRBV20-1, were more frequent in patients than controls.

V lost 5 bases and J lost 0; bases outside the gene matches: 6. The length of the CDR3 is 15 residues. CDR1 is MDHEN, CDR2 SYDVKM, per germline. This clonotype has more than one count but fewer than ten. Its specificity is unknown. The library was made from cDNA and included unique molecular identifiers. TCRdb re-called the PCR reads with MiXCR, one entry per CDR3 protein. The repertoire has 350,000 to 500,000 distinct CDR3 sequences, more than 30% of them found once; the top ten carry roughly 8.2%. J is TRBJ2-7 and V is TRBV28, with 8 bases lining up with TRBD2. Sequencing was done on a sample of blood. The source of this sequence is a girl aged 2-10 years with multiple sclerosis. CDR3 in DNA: TGTGCCAGCAGTCCCCCCGGGACTAGCTCCTACGAGCAGTACTTC. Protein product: CASSPPGTSSYEQYF.